The rows below give T cell receptor beta chains drawn from one sample of a study of cytomegalovirus exposure and HLA in healthy donors. Profiled with immunoSEQ multiplex PCR; TCRdb holds only in-frame clones, not every one. The repertoire includes 160,000 or so clones, around nine tenths of them detected once, and around 0.85% sits in the top ten. Sample: PBMCs. The receptors here all came from a woman aged 25 to 39 in good health and CMV-seronegative. Both conserved end residues are part of each CDR3. A D gene is named only where the DNA matches it firmly. Clone size is shown for a subset of rows, as once, few, many or a class of expanded clone.

v_call	clone_size	d_call	j_call	cdr3_aa	cdr3_nt
TRBV29-1	-	TRBD1	TRBJ2-5	CSVDLTGRRPEAQYF	TGCAGCGTTGACCTGACAGGGCGGCGGCCGGAGGCCCAGTACTTC
TRBV6-6	once	-	TRBJ1-1	CASRLRMNTEAFF	TGTGCCAGCAGGCTACGTATGAACACTGAAGCTTTCTTT
TRBV7-9	-	TRBD1	TRBJ2-5	CASSLDRGETQYF	TGTGCCAGCAGCCTGGACAGGGGAGAGACCCAGTACTTC
TRBV7-9	once	-	TRBJ2-5	CATPRGLYGGQETQYF	TGTGCCACCCCCCGCGGTCTTTACGGGGGCCAAGAGACCCAGTACTTC
TRBV5-1	-	TRBD1	TRBJ1-1	CASNRAGGQNTEAFF	TGCGCCAGCAATAGGGCAGGGGGCCAGAACACTGAAGCTTTCTTT
TRBV6-6	-	-	TRBJ1-3	CATRDRLSTSGNTIYF	TGTGCCACCCGTGACAGGCTTAGTACCTCTGGAAACACCATATATTTT
TRBV11-2	-	-	TRBJ1-2	CASRSPGRGIKYGYTF	TGTGCCAGCAGATCTCCGGGCCGAGGGATTAAATATGGCTACACCTTC
TRBV19	-	TRBD1	TRBJ2-3	CASSLRRQGAADTQYF	TGTGCCAGTAGCCTCCGGAGACAGGGGGCGGCAGATACGCAGTATTTT
TRBV7-9	once	-	TRBJ2-1	CASSSTGQPYNEQFF	TGTGCCAGCAGCTCAACAGGGCAGCCATACAATGAGCAGTTCTTC
TRBV18	-	TRBD1	TRBJ2-5	CASSPPGQTETQYF	TGTGCCAGCTCACCACCGGGACAGACAGAGACCCAGTACTTC
TRBV27	-	TRBD1	TRBJ1-1	CASSLQGAYTEAFF	TGTGCCAGCAGTTTACAGGGGGCTTACACTGAAGCTTTCTTT
TRBV14	-	-	TRBJ2-7	CASSRVRGSYEQYF	TGTGCCAGCAGCCGAGTCAGGGGCTCCTACGAGCAGTACTTC
TRBV10-3	-	TRBD1	TRBJ2-7	CAIAFTGDDEQYF	TGTGCCATCGCCTTTACAGGGGATGACGAGCAGTACTTC
TRBV7-7	-	-	TRBJ2-7	CASSLRGRTYEQYF	TGTGCCAGCAGCTTACGTGGCAGAACCTACGAGCAGTACTTC
TRBV7-2	-	TRBD1	TRBJ1-5	CASSLSGGGNQPQHF	TGTGCCAGCAGCTTATCAGGGGGCGGCAATCAGCCCCAGCATTTT
TRBV5-1	once	-	TRBJ2-3	CASSLAGSTDTQYF	TGCGCCAGCAGCTTGGCGGGTAGCACAGATACGCAGTATTTT